This T cell receptor (beta chain) was observed in a study of T cell changes during pregnancy in multiple sclerosis. The J segment lost 10 bases and the V segment lost 0 bases, leaving 2 bases of the junction unmatched. CDR3 length: 11 amino acids. The germline V gene has CDR1 DFQATT and CDR2 SNEGSKA (reference sequence). Profiled with immunoSEQ multiplex PCR; TCRdb holds only in-frame clones, not every one. The table has over 40,000 clones, almost 95% seen once. Sequenced material: peripheral blood, taken in the third trimester of pregnancy. The chain links TRBV20-1 to TRBJ1-1; 7 nucleotides align to TRBD1. The sequence derives from a female donor with multiple sclerosis, enrolled in a pregnancy study. The CDR3 DNA reads as TGCAGTGCTAGAGATAACAGGGGAGCTTTCTTT. It specifies CSARDNRGAFF.